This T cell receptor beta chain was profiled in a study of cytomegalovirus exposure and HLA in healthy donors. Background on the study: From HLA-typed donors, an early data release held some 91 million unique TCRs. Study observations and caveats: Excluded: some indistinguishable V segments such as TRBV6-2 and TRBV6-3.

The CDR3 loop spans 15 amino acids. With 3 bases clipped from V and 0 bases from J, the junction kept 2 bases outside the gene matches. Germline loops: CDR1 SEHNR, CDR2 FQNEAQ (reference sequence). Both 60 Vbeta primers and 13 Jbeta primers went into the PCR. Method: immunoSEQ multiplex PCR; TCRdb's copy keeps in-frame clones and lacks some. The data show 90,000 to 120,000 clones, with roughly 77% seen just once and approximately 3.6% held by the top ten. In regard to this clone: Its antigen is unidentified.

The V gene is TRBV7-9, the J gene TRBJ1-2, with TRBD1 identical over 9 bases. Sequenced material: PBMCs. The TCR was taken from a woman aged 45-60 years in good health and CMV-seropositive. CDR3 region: CASSLTGGANYGYTF. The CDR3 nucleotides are TGTGCCAGCAGCTTGACAGGGGGAGCTAACTATGGCTACACCTTC.